The T cell receptor beta chain under discussion was sequenced for a study of a mutant IDH1 vaccine in newly diagnosed glioma. Study background: Vaccination began 4-6 weeks post radiotherapy alone, or with temozolomide cycles. Treated patients comprised roughly 60% males and approximately 38% females, mean age 40.4 years.

Time point specified: week 35, safety follow-up. A single vaccine dose contained 300 ug of mutant IDH1 20-mer peptide, and topical imiquimod was used with it. V shed 6 bases and J shed 3 bases, with 11 bases lying between them. Germline CDR1 is SNHLY and CDR2 is FYNNEI. CDR3 length equals 13 residues. As for this clone: Its antigen is not identified.

The assay was immunoSEQ multiplex PCR, and TCRdb's table has in-frame clones only and misses some. The sample contains about 32,000 clones, about 80% of which appear only once. The sequence was collected from a man aged 30 to 45 with glioma. The chain employs TRBV2 and TRBJ1-1; no reliable D call. The specimen comprised PBMCs, sampled from a glioma patient whose treatment included an IDH1 peptide vaccine. The CDR3 nucleotides are TGTGCCAGCAGCGCCCATGTAGACACTGAAGCTTTCTTT. Translated: CASSAHVDTEAFF.